This T cell receptor beta chain comes out of a study of T cells in Graves' hyperthyroidism and ophthalmopathy. General study findings and limits: Also found in blood were most expanded thyroid clonotypes above 0.001.

Uncontrolled infection, other autoimmune disease, pregnancy and lactation each barred patients from inclusion. This clonotype was seen many times. Its target is unknown. Germline values: CDR1 SEHNR, CDR2 FQNEAQ (reference sequence). Trimming removed 10 bases from V and 0 bases from J, with 7 bases in between. The CDR3 spans 12 residues. Amplified TCR beta CDR3 regions derived from RNA transcripts. An initial round of RT-PCR targeting the TCR CDR3 relied on the HTBI primer set. TCRdb reprocessed the multiplex PCR reads with MiXCR, giving one entry per CDR3 protein. The sample includes approximately 590,000 distinct CDR3 sequences, approximately 44% of them seen just once.

The sequence was collected from a woman aged 18-29 years with Graves' hyperthyroidism. The V gene is TRBV7-9, the J gene TRBJ1-5; TRBD1 is a possible D gene (5 bases). Sequencing input: peripheral blood or thyroid tissue (not recorded which). CDR3 coding DNA: TGTGCCACCCAGGGTAGCAATCAGCCCCAGCATTTT. This codes for CATQGSNQPQHF.